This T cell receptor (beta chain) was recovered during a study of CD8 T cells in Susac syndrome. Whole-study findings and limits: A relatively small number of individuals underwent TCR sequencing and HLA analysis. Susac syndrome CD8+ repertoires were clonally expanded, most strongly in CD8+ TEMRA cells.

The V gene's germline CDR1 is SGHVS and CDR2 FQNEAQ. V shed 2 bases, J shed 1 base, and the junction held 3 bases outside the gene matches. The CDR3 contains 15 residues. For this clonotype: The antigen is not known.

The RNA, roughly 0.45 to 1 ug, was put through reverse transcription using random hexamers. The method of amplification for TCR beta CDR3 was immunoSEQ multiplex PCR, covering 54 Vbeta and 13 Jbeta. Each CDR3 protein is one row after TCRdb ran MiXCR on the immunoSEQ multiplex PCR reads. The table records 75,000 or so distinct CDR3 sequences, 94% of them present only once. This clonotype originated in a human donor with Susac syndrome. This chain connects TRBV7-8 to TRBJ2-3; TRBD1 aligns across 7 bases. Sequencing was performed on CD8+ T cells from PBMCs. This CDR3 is CASSLSGQRTDTQYF. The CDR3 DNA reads TGTGCCAGCAGCTTATCGGGACAGCGCACAGATACGCAGTATTTT.